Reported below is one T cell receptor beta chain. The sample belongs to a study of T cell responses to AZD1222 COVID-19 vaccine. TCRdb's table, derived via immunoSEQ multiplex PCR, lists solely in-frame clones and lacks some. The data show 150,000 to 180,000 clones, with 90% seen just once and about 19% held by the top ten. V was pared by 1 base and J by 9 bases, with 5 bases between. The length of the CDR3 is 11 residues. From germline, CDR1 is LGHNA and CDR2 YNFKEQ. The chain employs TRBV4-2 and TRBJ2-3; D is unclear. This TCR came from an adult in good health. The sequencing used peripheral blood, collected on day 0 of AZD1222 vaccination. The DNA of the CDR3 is TGTGCCAGCAGCCAAGGGATGACGCAGTATTTT. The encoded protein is CASSQGMTQYF.